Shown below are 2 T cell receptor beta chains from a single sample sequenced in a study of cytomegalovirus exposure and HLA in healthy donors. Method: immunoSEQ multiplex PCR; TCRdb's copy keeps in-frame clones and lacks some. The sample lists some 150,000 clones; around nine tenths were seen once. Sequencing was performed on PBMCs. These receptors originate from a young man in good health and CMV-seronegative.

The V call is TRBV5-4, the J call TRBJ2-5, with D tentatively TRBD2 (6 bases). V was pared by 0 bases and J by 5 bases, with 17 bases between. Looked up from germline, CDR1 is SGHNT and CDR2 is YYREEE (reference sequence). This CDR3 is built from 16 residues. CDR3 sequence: CASSLASGGAVETQYF. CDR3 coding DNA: TGTGCCAGCAGCTTGGCCAGCGGAGGGGCGGTGGAGACCCAGTACTTC.

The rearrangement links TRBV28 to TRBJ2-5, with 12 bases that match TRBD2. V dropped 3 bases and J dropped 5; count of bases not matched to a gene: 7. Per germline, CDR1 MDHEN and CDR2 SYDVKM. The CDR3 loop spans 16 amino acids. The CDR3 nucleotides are TGTGCCAGCAGTTTTTCTAGCGGGGGGGCCGGGGAGACCCAGTACTTC. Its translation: CASSFSSGGAGETQYF.